This T cell receptor beta chain stems from a study of T cell responses to AZD1222 COVID-19 vaccine. Sequenced by immunoSEQ multiplex PCR; TCRdb stores in-frame clones only, minus some. Here the sample spans over 90,000 clones, roughly 86% being singletons. The CDR3 length is 13 residues. Trimming pared 3 bases from V and 2 bases from J, leaving 8 bases between. The genes are TRBV12-3 or TRBV12-4 and TRBJ2-7; D call uncertain. This specimen consisted of peripheral blood, obtained on day 0 of AZD1222 vaccination. This TCR derives from an adult in good health. The CDR3 here is CASSFSQPYEQYF. DNA of the CDR3: TGTGCCAGCAGTTTCTCACAGCCCTACGAGCAGTACTTC.